This passage covers 25 T cell receptor beta chains from one sample sequenced in a study of vaccination and CD4 T cells after COVID-19. Cultured CD4+ T-cell DNA underwent Oncomine TCR Beta short-read sequencing. TCRdb reprocessed the PCR reads with MiXCR, giving one entry per CDR3 protein. In the table there are around 25,000 distinct CDR3 sequences, under 40% of which are singletons. Indicated time point: late sampling 161 to 241 days after vaccination in three convalescent patients. Treatment indicated: roughly 10-day PBMC culture with coronavirus spike peptide pools or control peptides (ViraFEST assay). Antigens for these TCRs are unknown. Source: CD4+ T cells from blood, cultured in vitro, taken about 7 months after SARS-CoV-2 vaccination. These receptors were taken from a human donor who had recovered from COVID-19.

This clonotype was counted a few times. The V and J genes are TRBV10-3 and TRBJ2-7; D is possibly TRBD1 (6 bases). The CDR3 runs to 12 residues. Germline V gives CDR1 ENHRY, CDR2 SYGVKD. V was clipped by 11 bases and J by 7 bases, with 18 bases between them. The DNA for the CDR3 is TGTGCCTCAAGGTGGGGCAGGGGTGAGCAGTACTTC. Translating gives CASRWGRGEQYF.

V is TRBV7-3 and J is TRBJ2-3, with no clear D. The CDR3 sequence is 14 residues long. With 5 bases removed from V and 8 bases from J, the gap between germline ends came to 17 bases. Looked up from germline, CDR1 is SGHTA and CDR2 is FQGTGA. As DNA, the CDR3 is TGTGCCAGCAGCGACCCCCGTGCCCCGGGTACGCAGTATTTT. This codes for CASSDPRAPGTQYF.

This clonotype qualifies as medium-sized. This sequence joins TRBV6-1 and TRBJ1-5, with TRBD1 as a possible D gene (6 bases). CDR3 length equals 14 residues. Per the germline V gene, CDR1 is MNHNS and CDR2 is SASEGT. V lost 5 bases to trimming and J lost 3 bases, with 11 bases between them. The CDR3 sequence: CASSLGGPNQPQHF. Written as DNA, the CDR3 is TGTGCCAGCAGTCTTGGGGGCCCCAATCAGCCCCAGCATTTT.

The table lists this clonotype with a few counts. The J gene is TRBJ1-6, the V gene TRBV6-2 or TRBV6-3, with 8 bases matching TRBD1. Per germline, CDR1 MNHEY and CDR2 SVGEGT. V lost 6 bases to trimming and J lost 8 bases; unmatched junction nucleotides: 6. This CDR3 has 14 residues. The CDR3 bases are TGTGCCAGCAGCCCAGGGGGCGCCTATTCACCCCTCCACTTT. This gives the protein CASSPGGAYSPLHF.

The genes are TRBV30 and TRBJ1-1; D is ambiguous. V lost 3 bases to trimming and J lost 3 bases, with 8 bases between them. This CDR3 has 12 amino acids. Germline CDR1 is GTSNPN and CDR2 is SVGIG (reference sequence). The CDR3, as DNA: TGTGCCTGGAGCCTAGGTTACACTGAAGCTTTCTTT. Translating gives CAWSLGYTEAFF.

The rearrangement uses TRBV7-8 and TRBJ2-2; D tentatively reads TRBD1 or TRBD2 (5 bases each). The CDR3 extends over 16 amino acids. Per the germline V gene, CDR1 is SGHVS and CDR2 is FQNEAQ. The V gene lost 9 bases and the J gene lost 2 bases, with 19 bases spanning the gap. The CDR3 region has the DNA TGTGCCAGTATAGCCGTCCCCGGGGCTAACACCGGGGAGCTGTTTTTT. This translates into CASIAVPGANTGELFF.

To note about this clonotype: This may be a read error: a much more frequent sequence differs by one nucleotide. CDR3 sequence reads: CASSLQVVSQPQHF. The CDR3 nucleotides are TGTGCCAGCAGTTTACAGGTAGTCAGTCAGCCCCAGCATTTT. This sequence joins TRBV28 and TRBJ1-5; D is unresolved. Germline V CDR1 and CDR2: MDHEN, SYDVKM. V shed 2 bases and J shed 6 bases, with 11 bases lying between them. This CDR3 has 14 amino acids.

This clonotype turned up a few times. V usage is TRBV11-1 and J usage is TRBJ2-3; weak D call: TRBD2 (5 bases). This CDR3 region has 15 residues. CDR1 is SGHAT, CDR2 FQDESV, per germline (reference sequence). V lost 6 bases and J lost 3, with 16 bases in between. Here the CDR3 reads CASRNRTHRTDTQYF. The CDR3, as DNA: TGTGCCAGCAGGAATAGGACTCATCGGACAGATACGCAGTATTTT. The full variable domain, in which reference TRBV11-1 and TRBJ2-3 provide the parts outside the CDR3, is EAEVAQSPRYKITEKSQAVAFWCDPISGHATLYWYRQILGQGPELLVQFQDESVVDDSQLPKDRFSAERLKGVDSTLKIQPAELGDSAMYLCASRNRTHRTDTQYFGPGTRLTVL.

The table lists this clonotype with a few counts. The V call is TRBV20-1, the J call TRBJ2-1; possible D gene TRBD2, 6 bases. Per germline, CDR1 DFQATT and CDR2 SNEGSKA (reference sequence). The CDR3 sequence is 14 residues long. The V gene lost 7 bases and the J gene lost 0 bases, with 13 bases spanning the gap. The CDR3 DNA is TGCAGTGTCCCGGGACTTACCTCCTACAATGAGCAGTTCTTC. Protein: CSVPGLTSYNEQFF.

The chain carries TRBV27 and TRBJ2-3; 13 bases agree with TRBD2. V was clipped by 4 bases and J by 4 bases; unmatched bases: 5. The CDR3 runs to 16 residues. Germline lookup yields CDR1 MNHEY and CDR2 SMNVEV (reference sequence). CDR3 region: CASSWYGTSGADTQYF. CDR3 sequence (DNA): TGTGCCAGCAGTTGGTACGGGACTAGCGGGGCAGATACGCAGTATTTT.

This chain connects TRBV20-1 to TRBJ2-5, with a possible D match to TRBD2 (6 bases). Germline-derived CDR1 and CDR2 are DFQATT and SNEGSKA (reference sequence). Trimming left V 4 bases short and J 2 bases short, with 17 bases between. This CDR3 comprises 15 residues. The CDR3 here is CSAKRGAGPQETQYF. The DNA of the CDR3 is TGCAGTGCTAAAAGAGGGGCGGGACCACAAGAGACCCAGTACTTC.

The CDR3 DNA reads as TGCGCCAGCAGCTCACAGGGCGACCGGTATCAAGAGACCCAGTACTTC. This sequence encodes CASSSQGDRYQETQYF. The gene calls are TRBV5-1 and TRBJ2-5; D may be TRBD1 (6 bases). The CDR3 contains 16 residues. The V end was cut by 3 bases, the J end by 2 bases, with 17 bases between. Looked up from germline, CDR1 is SGHRS and CDR2 is YFSETQ.

This chain joins TRBV15 and TRBJ2-1; D is perhaps TRBD2 (5 bases). The CDR3 totals 15 residues. CDR1 is LNHNV and CDR2 is YYDKDF in the germline V gene (reference sequence). V lost 2 bases and J 5 bases, leaving 13 bases between the germline ends. CDR3 residues: CATSRIRELNNEQFF. CDR3 DNA sequence: TGTGCCACCAGCAGAATTAGGGAGTTAAACAATGAGCAGTTCTTC.

This clonotype was counted a few times. The chain recombines TRBV7-2 with TRBJ2-7; TRBD2 matches at 14 bases. Germline loops: CDR1 SGHTA, CDR2 FQGNSA. The CDR3 consists of 14 residues. V trimming: 4 bases; J trimming: 4 bases; junction bases outside the gene matches: 0. CDR3: CASSWTSGRYEQYF. The CDR3 DNA reads as TGTGCCAGCAGCTGGACTAGCGGGAGGTACGAGCAGTACTTC.

This clonotype was observed a few times. V gene TRBV10-3 combines with J gene TRBJ2-1, with D uncertain. Germline V gene data show CDR1 as ENHRY and CDR2 as SYGVKD. Trimming cost V 2 bases and J 4 bases, with 15 bases left between them. This CDR3 region has 16 residues. In DNA form, the CDR3 reads TGTGCCATCAGTGAGCCGAACGAAGGACGTTACAATGAGCAGTTCTTC. Its translation: CAISEPNEGRYNEQFF.

This clonotype turned up a few times. This chain links TRBV7-8 with TRBJ2-3; D tentatively reads TRBD1 or TRBD2 (5 bases each). In germline, CDR1 is SGHVS, CDR2 FQNEAQ. V dropped 5 bases and J dropped 5 bases, with 17 bases sitting between them. The CDR3 has 15 residues. The CDR3 protein is CASSLGTLRGDTQYF. DNA of the CDR3: TGTGCCAGCAGCCTCGGGACCCTACGGGGAGATACGCAGTATTTT.

The chain couples TRBV6-1 to TRBJ2-1, with D perhaps matching TRBD1 (6 bases). The CDR3 totals 14 residues. Trimming removed 6 bases from V and 3 bases from J, with 12 bases in between. Germline V gene lookup returns CDR1 MNHNS and CDR2 SASEGT. CDR3 amino acids: CASSHRESYNEQFF. The DNA for the CDR3 is TGTGCCAGCAGCCACAGGGAGAGCTACAATGAGCAGTTCTTC.

This sequence joins TRBV5-6 and TRBJ1-1; D is ambiguous. Germline-derived CDR1 and CDR2 are SGHDT and YYEEEE. V lost 4 bases and J 5 bases, leaving 18 bases between the germline ends. This CDR3 region has 15 residues. The CDR3 nucleotides are TGTGCCAGCAGCCCTACACAAAGGTTGTGGACTGAAGCTTTCTTT. As protein: CASSPTQRLWTEAFF.

This clonotype has a handful of counts. This chain uses TRBV20-1 with TRBJ2-1; D gene uncertain. V was shortened by 3 bases and J by 9 bases, with 12 bases between the two germline ends. This CDR3 contains 12 residues. Germline V lookup: CDR1 DFQATT, CDR2 SNEGSKA (reference sequence). CDR3 sequence (DNA): TGCAGTGCTAGGAGGACCTTCGGTGAGCAGTTCTTC. Its translation: CSARRTFGEQFF.

This clonotype rates as medium-sized. The CDR3 DNA is TGTGCCAGCAGCTTAGAGCCGGATAACACTGAAGCTTTCTTT. Its protein product is CASSLEPDNTEAFF. The chain is built from TRBV11-3 and TRBJ1-1; D not resolved. The germline gives CDR1 SGHNT, CDR2 YENEEA. The CDR3 is 14 residues long. V lost 0 bases, J lost 2 bases, and 7 bases lay in between.

The CDR3: CASSPGVLDRRYTYEQYF. Written as DNA, the CDR3 is TGCGCCAGCAGCCCAGGGGTCCTTGACCGGCGGTACACCTACGAGCAGTACTTC. The genes are TRBV4-1 and TRBJ2-7; perhaps TRBD1 as D (6 bases). The CDR3 is 18 residues long. CDR1 and CDR2 from the germline V gene are MGHRA and YSYEKL. The V end lost 4 bases, the J end lost 2 bases, and 24 bases lay between the germline ends.

This clonotype turned up a few times. The CDR3 region has the DNA TGTGCCAGCAGTGAATTCAGGGGGGGTGGCACTGAAGCTTTCTTT. Residues: CASSEFRGGGTEAFF. The gene calls are TRBV25-1 and TRBJ1-1, with 7 bases identical to TRBD1. J gave up 4 bases and V 1 base, and 6 bases lay outside the gene matches. The germline V gene encodes CDR1 MGHDK and CDR2 SYGVNS. CDR3 length: 15 residues.

This clonotype was observed a handful of times. The J gene is TRBJ2-7, the V gene TRBV4-2; the D gene is possibly TRBD1 (6 bases). The CDR3 covers 14 residues. V lost 4 bases, J lost 5 bases, and 15 bases lay in between. Germline V gene lookup returns CDR1 LGHNA and CDR2 YNFKEQ. CDR3 loop: CASSPNRDTHEQYF. The CDR3 region has the DNA TGTGCCAGCAGCCCAAACCGGGACACCCACGAGCAGTACTTC.

This chain links TRBV6-1 with TRBJ1-1; tentative D call: TRBD1 (6 bases). This CDR3 is built from 16 residues. From germline, CDR1 is MNHNS and CDR2 SASEGT. V shed 10 bases and J shed 7 bases, with 28 bases lying between them. The CDR3 DNA reads TGTGCCATTAGGCGGGGGCAGGGAATAACGGGAGGTGAAGCTTTCTTT. This codes for CAIRRGQGITGGEAFF.

This clonotype is medium-sized within its sample. J is TRBJ2-5 and V is TRBV7-2; 13 bases are shared with TRBD2. J lost 4 bases, V lost 2 bases, and 7 bases had no gene match. The V gene's germline CDR1 is SGHTA and CDR2 FQGNSA. The CDR3 sequence is 17 residues long. CDR3 region: CASSLSRLAGGLETQYF. CDR3 bases: TGTGCCAGCAGCTTAAGCCGACTAGCGGGAGGCTTAGAGACCCAGTACTTC.